This T cell receptor beta chain was identified during a study of beta chain features in type 1 diabetes. Study conclusions and caveats: Patients' naive, central memory and Treg TCRB repertoires seemed closer to one another than those of healthy donors. All four CD4+ subsets of Type 1 diabetes patients contained TCRB CDR3s that were moderately but significantly shorter. Insertion counts at VDJ junctions were lower in type 1 diabetes patients, who also showed more deletions there.

Germline V lookup: CDR1 SEHNR, CDR2 FQNEAQ (reference sequence). The J segment lost 4 bases and the V segment lost 6 bases, leaving 3 bases of the junction unmatched. The length of the CDR3 is 13 residues. This clone was recorded many times. The antigen is undetermined. The authors sorted CD4+ naive, central memory, regulatory and stem cell-like memory cells via CD45RO/CCR7/CD25/CD127/CD95/CD27. Expressed TCRB transcripts were sequenced, since all the RNA that had been isolated was reverse transcribed. The protocol was immunoSEQ multiplex PCR, while the TCRdb copy is restricted to in-frame clones and leaves out a portion. The table shows more than 300,000 clones, with around 13% occurring only once.

This TCR derives from a man between 18 and 35 years old in good health. The V gene is TRBV7-9, the J gene TRBJ2-3; TRBD1 matches 8 bases. The source material was naive CD4+ T cells from blood. In DNA, the CDR3 is TGTGCCAGCAGTGGACAGGGTCCAGATACGCAGTATTTT. Translated, it gives CASSGQGPDTQYF.